This TCR beta chain was sequenced during a study of T cells in Graves' hyperthyroidism and ophthalmopathy. Findings and limits, study-wide: The authors' 13 V-J model separated ophthalmopathy from stable hyperthyroidism.

RNA transcripts were the template for amplifying TCR beta CDR3 regions. HTBI primers were employed in a first-round RT-PCR of the TCR CDR3. From the multiplex PCR reads, TCRdb called clonotypes with MiXCR, one entry per CDR3 protein. The sample yields roughly 420,000 distinct CDR3 sequences, more than 15% seen once. As regards this clonotype: The antigen is not known.

CDR1 is SGHVS and CDR2 is FNYEAQ in the germline V gene. This CDR3 has 14 residues. Trimming took off 5 bases at V and 4 bases at J, with 14 bases between the two ends. Sample: blood. The TCR sequence derives from a woman aged 18-30 years with Graves' hyperthyroidism. The V call is TRBV7-6, the J call TRBJ2-5; no reliable D call. The CDR3 sequence: CASSLLGPRETQYF. The CDR3 bases are TGTGCCAGCAGCCTCTTGGGTCCTCGAGAGACCCAGTACTTC.